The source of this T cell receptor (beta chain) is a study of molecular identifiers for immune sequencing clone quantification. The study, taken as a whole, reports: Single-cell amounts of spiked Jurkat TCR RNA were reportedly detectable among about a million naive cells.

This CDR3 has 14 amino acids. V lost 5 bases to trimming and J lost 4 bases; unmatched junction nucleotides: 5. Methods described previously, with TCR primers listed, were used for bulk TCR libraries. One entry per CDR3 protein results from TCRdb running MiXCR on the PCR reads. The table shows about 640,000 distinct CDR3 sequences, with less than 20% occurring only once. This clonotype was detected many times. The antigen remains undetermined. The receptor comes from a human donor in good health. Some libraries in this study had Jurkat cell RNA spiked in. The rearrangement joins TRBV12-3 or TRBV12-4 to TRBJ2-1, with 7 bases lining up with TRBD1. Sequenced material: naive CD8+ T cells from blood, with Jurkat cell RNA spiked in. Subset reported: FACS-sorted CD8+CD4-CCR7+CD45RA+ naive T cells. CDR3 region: CASSKEDRYNEQFF. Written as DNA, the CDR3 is TGTGCCAGCAGTAAAGAGGACAGGTACAATGAGCAGTTCTTC.